Sequencing of this TCR beta chain was carried out in a study of breast tumors, draining lymph nodes, adjacent tissues. TCRdb used MiXCR to reprocess the multiplex PCR reads, holding one entry per CDR3 protein. The sample holds 160,000 or so distinct CDR3 sequences, approximately 33% seen once. This clonotype was observed many times. Samples came from axillary lymph nodes draining the breast cancer. The source material was axillary lymph node tissue. This receptor was obtained from a female donor with breast cancer. Some clones in this sample may be carry-over from other donors' samples.

CDR3 bases: TGCAGCATCCGCAACCCTCTGCTAGCGGCACCAGATACGCAGTATTTT. Translated, it gives CSIRNPLLAAPDTQYF. This chain links TRBV29-1 with TRBJ2-3; 7 positions agree with TRBD2. This CDR3 region has 16 residues. V lost 8 bases, J lost 4 bases, and 18 bases stayed unmatched. The germline CDR1 and CDR2 sequences are SQVTM and ANQGSEA.